The 15 T cell receptor beta chains reported below all come from one sample, sequenced in a study of naive and memory T cell subsets. TCR cDNA received a 3' ligated oligonucleotide that carried a UMI. Ligated cDNA underwent four rounds of PCR with nested alpha and beta constant region primers and SP2. One entry per CDR3 protein, called by TCRdb with MiXCR from the 5' RACE reads. Of about 48,000 distinct CDR3 sequences listed, approximately 4.5% are singletons. These receptors all stem from a female donor in good health.

This chain links TRBV10-3 with TRBJ2-7; D is perhaps TRBD1 or TRBD2 (6 bases each). V lost 2 bases and J lost 6, with 17 bases in between. Germline CDR1 reads ENHRY; CDR2 reads SYGVKD. The CDR3 consists of 15 residues. The CDR3, as DNA: TGTGCCATCAGTGAGAGGGGGGAACGCCCCTTCGAGCAGTACTTC. Protein: CAISERGERPFEQYF.

This clonotype was observed at least ten times. V usage is TRBV2 and J usage is TRBJ2-3, with a possible D match to TRBD1 (6 bases). CDR1 is SNHLY and CDR2 is FYNNEI in the germline V gene. The CDR3 covers 12 residues. Trimming left V 7 bases short and J 4 bases short, with 9 bases between. The CDR3: CASTRQADTQYF. CDR3 nucleotide sequence: TGTGCCAGCACACGACAGGCAGATACGCAGTATTTT.

This clonotype was seen only a few times. The chain employs TRBV29-1 and TRBJ2-3; TRBD1 matches 8 bases. Germline lookup yields CDR1 SQVTM and CDR2 ANQGSEA. The CDR3 has 14 amino acids. With V trimmed by 7 bases and J by 2 bases, 8 bases remained unmatched. The CDR3 loop reads CSARTGIITDTQYF. The CDR3 DNA follows: TGCAGCGCAAGGACAGGGATAATCACAGATACGCAGTATTTT.

This clonotype has only a few counts. The junction departs from the called germline gene at one end, perhaps through a read error. J is TRBJ1-2 and V is TRBV28; D not resolved. The CDR3 consists of 12 residues. CDR1 and CDR2 from the germline V gene are MDHEN and SYDVKM. Here the CDR3 reads CASSPPGYGDTF. Written as DNA, the CDR3 is TGTGCCAGCAGTCCGCCTGGCTATGGCGACACCTTC.

In this sample, this clonotype turned up many times. The chain recombines TRBV12-3 or TRBV12-4 with TRBJ1-1; D gene uncertain. CDR3 length equals 14 residues. Trimming cost V 6 bases and J 6 bases, with 17 bases left between them. The CDR3 bases are TGTGCCAGCAGCCGAGGATCGGGCGGCCCTGAAGCTTTCTTT. Encoded protein: CASSRGSGGPEAFF.

This clonotype came up many times. J is TRBJ2-7 and V is TRBV27, with 11 nucleotides matching TRBD2. J was trimmed by 5 bases and V by 3 bases; bases with no gene match: 12. Germline V gene lookup returns CDR1 MNHEY and CDR2 SMNVEV (reference sequence). CDR3 length: 17 residues. The CDR3 sequence is CASSLFSGRVSRDEQYF. The CDR3 DNA sequence: TGTGCCAGCAGTTTGTTTAGCGGGAGGGTCTCCCGCGACGAGCAGTACTTC.

This clonotype was counted at least ten times. The chain carries TRBV5-6 and TRBJ1-2; 11 bases align to TRBD1. The CDR3 is 14 residues long. Germline V gives CDR1 SGHDT, CDR2 YYEEEE. Unmatched junction bases numbered 1, after V lost 4 bases and J lost 2 bases. The CDR3 DNA follows: TGTGCCAGCAGCGGGGACAGGGGGAACTATGGCTACACCTTC. It is translated as CASSGDRGNYGYTF.

This clonotype counts as medium-sized. V and J are TRBV29-1 and TRBJ2-7, with TRBD1 identical over 7 bases. The CDR3 covers 14 residues. Per the germline V gene, CDR1 is SQVTM and CDR2 is ANQGSEA. The trim removed 2 bases at V and 5 bases at J, leaving 9 bases unmatched. DNA of the CDR3: TGCAGCGTTGAAACCCCGACAGGGACGGACGAGCAGTACTTC. The encoded protein is CSVETPTGTDEQYF.

This clonotype was counted ten times or more. The chain is built from TRBV29-1 and TRBJ2-3; 9 bases fit TRBD1. The CDR3 is made up of 16 amino acids. V was clipped by 6 bases and J by 3 bases; unmatched bases: 13. CDR1 and CDR2 (germline): SQVTM, ANQGSEA. CDR3 protein: CSVVLGQGDPTDTQYF. The DNA of the CDR3 is TGCAGCGTCGTCCTGGGACAGGGTGACCCTACAGATACGCAGTATTTT.

There are a few counts of this clonotype. The CDR3, as DNA: TGTGCCAGCAGCTTGTACAAGGGCTCCTACAATGAGCAGTTCTTC. Amino acids: CASSLYKGSYNEQFF. V and J are TRBV7-2 and TRBJ2-1; D is uncertain. Germline V gene sequence: CDR1 SGHTA, CDR2 FQGNSA. CDR3 length: 15 amino acids. V lost 3 bases, J lost 0 bases, and 9 bases lay in between.

This clonotype has ten or more counts. This sequence joins TRBV29-1 and TRBJ2-3; 11 nucleotides agree with TRBD2. Germline V gene sequence: CDR1 SQVTM, CDR2 ANQGSEA. The CDR3 has 15 residues. J lost 3 bases, V lost 7 bases, and 9 bases had no gene match. The CDR3 DNA is TGCAGCGGTATGACCGGGACTAGCGGTACAGATACGCAGTATTTT. It encodes CSGMTGTSGTDTQYF.

This clonotype was observed many times. This chain uses TRBV7-2 with TRBJ1-6; perhaps TRBD1 as D (5 bases). CDR3 length equals 15 residues. CDR1 SGHTA and CDR2 FQGNSA come from the germline V gene. Trimming took 2 bases from V and 8 from J, leaving 13 bases between them. DNA of the CDR3: TGTGCCAGCAGCTTAACTCTCCAGGGAGATTCACCCCTCCACTTT. It specifies CASSLTLQGDSPLHF.

Worth noting for this clonotype: It may be a read error: a sequence one base away is much more abundant. The V gene is TRBV2, the J gene TRBJ2-3, with TRBD1 identical over 11 bases. Looked up from germline, CDR1 is SNHLY and CDR2 is FYNNEI. The CDR3 sequence is 14 residues long. The trim removed 4 bases at V and 4 bases at J, leaving 1 base unmatched. In DNA, the CDR3 is TGTGCCAGCAGTGGGACAGGGGGCGCAGATACGCAGTATTTT. Amino acid sequence: CASSGTGGADTQYF.

Ten or more counts support this clonotype. The chain uses TRBV20-1 and TRBJ2-1; D perhaps matches TRBD2 (5 bases). This CDR3 spans 14 amino acids. V was trimmed by 7 bases and J by 0 bases, leaving 13 bases between them. Germline CDR1 is DFQATT and CDR2 is SNEGSKA (reference sequence). The CDR3 coding sequence is TGCAGTGTTGTGGACTTGAGCTCCTACAATGAGCAGTTCTTC. Translating it yields CSVVDLSSYNEQFF.

At least ten counts were recorded for this clonotype. As DNA, the CDR3 is TGTGCCAGCAAGCGGGAGGTTCAGCAAGAGACCCAGTACTTC. Protein sequence: CASKREVQQETQYF. This rearrangement joins TRBV12-3 or TRBV12-4 to TRBJ2-5; 9 nucleotides line up with TRBD2. The J segment lost 2 bases and the V segment lost 7 bases, leaving 5 bases of the junction unmatched. The CDR3 has 14 amino acids.